The 4 T cell receptor beta chains presented below share a single source sample, sequenced in a study of T-cell reconstitution after alpha-beta-depleted transplantation in children. Library preparation (for TCRbeta) was performed with unique molecular identifiers. TCRdb independently ran MiXCR on the PCR reads; one entry per CDR3 protein. This repertoire shows about 460,000 distinct CDR3 sequences, 10% to 12% found once; its top ten account for approximately 15%. This specimen was PBMCs, mostly from graft donor cells, taken 180 days after TCRalphabeta/CD19-depleted stem cell transplant. Receptors were obtained from a female patient between 2 and 15 years old who had a stem cell transplant for aplastic anemia, so the T cells may come from the graft donor.

The V call is TRBV3-1, the J call TRBJ2-5; the D gene is possibly TRBD2 (6 bases). Trimming cost V 0 bases and J 1 base, with 12 bases left between them. The germline V gene encodes CDR1 LGHDT and CDR2 YNNKEL (reference sequence). This CDR3 is built from 16 residues. The CDR3: CASSQDIPGVQETQYF. CDR3 DNA: TGTGCCAGCAGCCAAGATATCCCGGGAGTCCAAGAGACCCAGTACTTC.

There are many counts of this clonotype. This chain uses TRBV9 with TRBJ2-6, with 11 bases identical to TRBD1. This CDR3 contains 17 residues. Germline lookup yields CDR1 SGDLS and CDR2 YYNGEE. The V segment lost 4 bases and the J segment 0 bases; nucleotides outside the gene matches: 3. The CDR3 DNA follows: TGTGCCAGCAGCCCCGGGACAGGGGGCTCTGGGGCCAACGTCCTGACTTTC. This codes for CASSPGTGGSGANVLTF.

The rearrangement links TRBV9 to TRBJ2-7, with 7 bases that match TRBD2. This CDR3 has 15 residues. Germline V CDR1 and CDR2: SGDLS, YYNGEE. The ends lost 0 bases at V and 2 bases at J; junction bases unmatched: 5. The CDR3 reads CASSVGLAATYEQYF. The CDR3, as DNA: TGTGCCAGCAGCGTAGGCCTAGCGGCAACCTACGAGCAGTACTTC.

V usage is TRBV5-1 and J usage is TRBJ1-2; D remains unclear. The CDR3 contains 12 residues. The ends were cut back, 0 bases at V and 6 bases at J, with 6 bases in the middle. Per germline, CDR1 SGHRS and CDR2 YFSETQ. The CDR3 protein is CASSLGEDGYTF. The CDR3 DNA follows: TGCGCCAGCAGCTTGGGAGAAGATGGCTACACCTTC.